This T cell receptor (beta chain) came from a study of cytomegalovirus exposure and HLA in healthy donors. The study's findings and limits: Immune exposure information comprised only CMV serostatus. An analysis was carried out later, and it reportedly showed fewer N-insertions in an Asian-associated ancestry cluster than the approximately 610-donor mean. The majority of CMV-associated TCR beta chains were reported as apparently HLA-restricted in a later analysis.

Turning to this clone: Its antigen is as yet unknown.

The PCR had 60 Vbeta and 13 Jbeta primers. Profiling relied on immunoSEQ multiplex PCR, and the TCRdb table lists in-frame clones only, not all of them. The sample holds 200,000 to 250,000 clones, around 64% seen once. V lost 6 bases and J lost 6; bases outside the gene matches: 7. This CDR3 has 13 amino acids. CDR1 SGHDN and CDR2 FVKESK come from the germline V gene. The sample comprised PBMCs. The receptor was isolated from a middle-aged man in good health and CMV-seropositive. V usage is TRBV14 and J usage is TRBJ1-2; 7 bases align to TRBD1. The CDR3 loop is CASRDTGEDGYTF. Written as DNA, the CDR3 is TGTGCCAGCAGAGATACAGGGGAGGATGGCTACACCTTC.